One T cell receptor beta chain is described in this entry. These data originate in a study of OX40 agonist ivuxolimab in advanced cancers. Sequencing was performed with immunoSEQ multiplex PCR; in TCRdb, only in-frame clones are kept and a portion is missing. This table has some 58,000 clones, roughly 86% appearing once. The material sequenced was CD4+ or CD8+ T cells sorted from blood, taken in a trial of the OX40 agonist ivuxolimab. The receptor's source is an adult with an advanced solid tumor such as melanoma, head and neck, liver or kidney cancer.

DNA of the CDR3: TGTGCCAGCAGCCAAGCATGGGGACAGGGAGAATCTGGGGCCAACGTCCTGACTTTC. It yields the protein CASSQAWGQGESGANVLTF. This rearrangement joins TRBV4-2 to TRBJ2-6; 9 bases fit TRBD1. Germline V gene lookup returns CDR1 LGHNA and CDR2 YNFKEQ. CDR3 size: 19 residues. The J segment lost 1 base and the V segment lost 1 base, leaving 8 bases of the junction unmatched.